A few counts support the clone carrying this T cell receptor (beta chain). The target antigen is unknown. Constant-segment primers were used for 5'RACE, and the resulting TCR alpha and TCR beta cDNA libraries carried sample barcodes and UMIs. A single record per CDR3 protein comes from TCRdb applying MiXCR to the 5' RACE reads. The data contain fewer than 350,000 distinct CDR3 sequences, approximately 15% of them singletons. This specimen belongs to a study of T-cell memory formation after mild COVID-19. Points from the study as a whole: What remained unconfirmed was the SARS-CoV-2 specificity of second-wave clones peaking on day 37. CD4+ bias marked clones expanding day 15 to 37, unlike balanced contracting clones.

This CDR3 region has 15 residues. Germline lookup yields CDR1 MGHRA and CDR2 YSYEKL. V was trimmed by 3 bases and J by 2 bases, leaving 11 bases between them. Sequences were obtained from PBMCs or a T cell subset sorted from them (not recorded which). The TCR was taken from a man between 18 and 35 years old who had mild COVID-19 (a few samples of this study predate the infection). Cell type and time point are not known. The gene calls are TRBV4-1 and TRBJ2-1; D may be TRBD1 (5 bases). CDR3 sequence reads: CASSQGQGTYNEQFF. The CDR3 DNA is TGCGCCAGCAGCCAGGGTCAGGGAACCTACAATGAGCAGTTCTTC.